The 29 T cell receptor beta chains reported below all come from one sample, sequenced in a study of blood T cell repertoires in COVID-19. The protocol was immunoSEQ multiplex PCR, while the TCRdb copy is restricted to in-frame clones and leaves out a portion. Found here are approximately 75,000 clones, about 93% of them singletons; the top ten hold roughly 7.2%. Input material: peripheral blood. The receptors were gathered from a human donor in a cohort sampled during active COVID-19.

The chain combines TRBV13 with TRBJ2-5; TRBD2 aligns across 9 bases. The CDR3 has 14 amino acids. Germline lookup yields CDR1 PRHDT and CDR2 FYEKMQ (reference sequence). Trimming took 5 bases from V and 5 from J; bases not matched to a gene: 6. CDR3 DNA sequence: TGTGCCAGCAGCCAGCGGGGGGCCGAGGAGACCCAGTACTTC. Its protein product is CASSQRGAEETQYF.

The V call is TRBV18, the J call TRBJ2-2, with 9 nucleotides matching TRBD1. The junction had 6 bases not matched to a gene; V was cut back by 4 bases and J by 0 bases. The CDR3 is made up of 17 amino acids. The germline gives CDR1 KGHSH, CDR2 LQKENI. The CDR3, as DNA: TGTGCCAGCTCACTTTGGGGACAGGGTTCGAACACCGGGGAGCTGTTTTTT. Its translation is CASSLWGQGSNTGELFF. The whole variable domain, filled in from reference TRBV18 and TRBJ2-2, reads NAGVMQNPRHLVRRRGQEARLRCSPMKGHSHVYWYRQLPEEGLKFMVYLQKENIIDESGMPKERFSAEFPKEGPSILRIQQVVRGDSAAYFCASSLWGQGSNTGELFFGEGSRLTVL.

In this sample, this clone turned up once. Here the CDR3 DNA reads TGTGCCAGCAGCTTAACAGGGGCGGGCGGGGAGCTGTTTTTT. Translated: CASSLTGAGGELFF. This chain connects TRBV11-2 to TRBJ2-2, with 7 bases aligning to TRBD1. CDR1 SGHAT and CDR2 FQNNGV come from the germline V gene. The CDR3 extends over 14 amino acids. Germline trimming cut 2 bases from V and 7 bases from J; bases unmatched to any gene: 4.

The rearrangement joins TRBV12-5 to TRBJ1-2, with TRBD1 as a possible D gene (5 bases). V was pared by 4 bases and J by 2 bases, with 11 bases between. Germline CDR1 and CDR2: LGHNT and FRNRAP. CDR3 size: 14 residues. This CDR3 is CASGSGLLNYGYTF. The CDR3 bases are TGTGCTAGTGGTTCGGGACTTTTGAACTATGGCTACACCTTC.

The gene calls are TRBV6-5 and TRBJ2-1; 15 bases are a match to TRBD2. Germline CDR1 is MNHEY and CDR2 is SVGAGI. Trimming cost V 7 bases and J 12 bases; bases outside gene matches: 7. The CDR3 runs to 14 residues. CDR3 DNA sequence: TGTGCCAGCATAGGACTAGCGGGGGGGCAGACGCAGTTCTTC. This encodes CASIGLAGGQTQFF.

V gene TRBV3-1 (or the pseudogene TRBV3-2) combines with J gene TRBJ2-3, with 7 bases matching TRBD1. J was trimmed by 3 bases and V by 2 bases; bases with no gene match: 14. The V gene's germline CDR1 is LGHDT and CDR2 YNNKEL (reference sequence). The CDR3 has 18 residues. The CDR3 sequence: CASSQNRQGRGWTDTQYF. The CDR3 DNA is TGTGCCAGCAGCCAAAACCGACAGGGCCGAGGGTGGACAGATACGCAGTATTTT.

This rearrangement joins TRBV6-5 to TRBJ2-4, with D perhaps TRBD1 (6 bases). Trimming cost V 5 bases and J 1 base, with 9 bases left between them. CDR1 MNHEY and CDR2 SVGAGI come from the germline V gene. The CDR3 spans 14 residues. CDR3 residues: CASSTGLAKNIQYF. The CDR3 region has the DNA TGTGCCAGCAGTACAGGGTTGGCCAAAAACATTCAGTACTTC.

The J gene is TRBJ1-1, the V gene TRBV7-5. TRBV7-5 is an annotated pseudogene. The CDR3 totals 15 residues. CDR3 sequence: CARSFEGGGGSEAFF. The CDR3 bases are TGTGCCAGAAGCTTTGAAGGAGGGGGAGGGTCTGAAGCTTTCTTT.

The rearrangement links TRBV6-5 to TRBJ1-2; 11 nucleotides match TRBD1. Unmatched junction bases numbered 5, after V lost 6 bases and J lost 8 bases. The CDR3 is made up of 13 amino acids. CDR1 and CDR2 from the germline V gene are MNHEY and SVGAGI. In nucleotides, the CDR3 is TGTGCCAGCAGGAGGGACAGGGGGAACGGCTACACCTTC. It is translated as CASRRDRGNGYTF.

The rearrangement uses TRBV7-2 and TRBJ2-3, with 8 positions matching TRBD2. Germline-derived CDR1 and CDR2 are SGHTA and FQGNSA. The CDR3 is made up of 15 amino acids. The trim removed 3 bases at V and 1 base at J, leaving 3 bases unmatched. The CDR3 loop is CASSLLLAGTDTQYF. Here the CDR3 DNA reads TGTGCCAGCAGCTTGTTACTAGCGGGCACAGATACGCAGTATTTT. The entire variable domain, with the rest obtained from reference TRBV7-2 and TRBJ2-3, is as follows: GAGVSQSPSNKVTEKGKDVELRCDPISGHTALYWYRQSLGQGLEFLIYFQGNSAPDKSGLPSDRFSAERTGGSVSTLTIQRTQQEDSAVYLCASSLLLAGTDTQYFGPGTRLTVL.

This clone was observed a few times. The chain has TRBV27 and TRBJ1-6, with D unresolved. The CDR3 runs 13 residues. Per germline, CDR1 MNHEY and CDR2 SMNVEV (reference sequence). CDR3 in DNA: TGTGCTACGGGAGAGTCCTATAATTCACCCCTCCACTTT. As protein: CATGESYNSPLHF.

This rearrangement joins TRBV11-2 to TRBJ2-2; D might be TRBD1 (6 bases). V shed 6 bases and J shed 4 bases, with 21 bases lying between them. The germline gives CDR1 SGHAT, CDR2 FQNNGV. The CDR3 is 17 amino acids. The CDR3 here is CASRITPGGVTTGELFF. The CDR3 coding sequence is TGTGCCAGCAGAATAACCCCTGGGGGCGTTACCACCGGGGAGCTGTTTTTT.

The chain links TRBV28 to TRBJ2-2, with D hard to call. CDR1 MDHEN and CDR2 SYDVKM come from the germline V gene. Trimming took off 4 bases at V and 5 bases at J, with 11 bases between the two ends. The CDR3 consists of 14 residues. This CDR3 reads CASSSPVRTGELFF. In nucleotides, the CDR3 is TGTGCCAGCAGTTCCCCTGTTCGGACCGGGGAGCTGTTTTTT.

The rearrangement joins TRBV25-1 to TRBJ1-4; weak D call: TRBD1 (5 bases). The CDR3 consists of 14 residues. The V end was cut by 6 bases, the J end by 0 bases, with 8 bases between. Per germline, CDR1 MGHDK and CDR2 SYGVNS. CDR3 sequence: CASRGLATNEKLFF. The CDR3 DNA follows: TGTGCCAGCAGGGGACTTGCAACTAATGAAAAACTGTTTTTT.

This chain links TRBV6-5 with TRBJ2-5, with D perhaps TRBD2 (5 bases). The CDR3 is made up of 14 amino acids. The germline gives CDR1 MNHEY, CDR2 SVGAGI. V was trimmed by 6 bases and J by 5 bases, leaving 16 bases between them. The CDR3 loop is CASSQTLREETQYF. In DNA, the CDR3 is TGTGCCAGCAGCCAGACATTAAGGGAGGAGACCCAGTACTTC.

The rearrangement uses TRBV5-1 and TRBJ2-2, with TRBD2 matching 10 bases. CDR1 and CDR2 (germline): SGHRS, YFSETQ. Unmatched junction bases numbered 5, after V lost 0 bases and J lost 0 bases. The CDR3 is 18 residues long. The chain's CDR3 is CASSLGKAGGTNTGELFF. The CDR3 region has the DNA TGCGCCAGCAGCTTGGGAAAAGCGGGGGGGACGAACACCGGGGAGCTGTTTTTT.

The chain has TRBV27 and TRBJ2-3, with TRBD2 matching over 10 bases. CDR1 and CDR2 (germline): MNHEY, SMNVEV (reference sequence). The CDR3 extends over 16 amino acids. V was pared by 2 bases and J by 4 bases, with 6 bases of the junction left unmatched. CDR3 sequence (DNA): TGTGCCAGCAGTTTACCTAGCGGGGGAGGGTCAGATACGCAGTATTTT. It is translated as CASSLPSGGGSDTQYF.

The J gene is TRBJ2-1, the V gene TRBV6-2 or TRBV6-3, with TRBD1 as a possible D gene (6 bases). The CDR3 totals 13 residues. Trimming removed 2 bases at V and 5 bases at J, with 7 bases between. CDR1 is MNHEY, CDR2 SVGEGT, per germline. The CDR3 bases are TGTGCCAGCAGTTACCGGGACAACAATGAGCAGTTCTTC. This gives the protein CASSYRDNNEQFF.

The CDR3 DNA reads as TGTGCCAGCTCACCACTAAAGGACACAGAGACCCAGTACTTC. Translated, it gives CASSPLKDTETQYF. This chain uses TRBV18 with TRBJ2-5, with D maybe TRBD1 (5 bases). The ends were cut back, 1 base at V and 4 bases at J, with 10 bases in the middle. This CDR3 contains 14 residues. CDR1 and CDR2 (germline): KGHSH, LQKENI.

CDR3 nucleotide sequence: TGCAGTGCTAGTGCCGGGACTTCTCCCCCCACAGATACGCAGTATTTT. Translation gives CSASAGTSPPTDTQYF. V and J are TRBV20-1 and TRBJ2-3, with D perhaps TRBD2 (6 bases). The length of the CDR3 is 16 residues. V gave up 3 bases and J gave up 2 bases, with 18 bases separating them. Germline assignment: CDR1 DFQATT and CDR2 SNEGSKA (reference sequence).

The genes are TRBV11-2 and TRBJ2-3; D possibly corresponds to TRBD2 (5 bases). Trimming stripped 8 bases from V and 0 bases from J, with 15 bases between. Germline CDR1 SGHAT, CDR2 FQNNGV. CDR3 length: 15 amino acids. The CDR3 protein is CASVGGGISTDTQYF. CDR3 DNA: TGTGCCAGCGTGGGCGGAGGCATAAGCACAGATACGCAGTATTTT.

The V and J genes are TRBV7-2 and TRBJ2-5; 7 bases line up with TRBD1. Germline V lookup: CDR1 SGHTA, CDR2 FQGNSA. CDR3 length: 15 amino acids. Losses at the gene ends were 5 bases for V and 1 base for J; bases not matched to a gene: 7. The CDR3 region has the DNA TGTGCCAGCAGCCTCCCCGAGGGGGCCCAAGAGACCCAGTACTTC. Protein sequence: CASSLPEGAQETQYF.

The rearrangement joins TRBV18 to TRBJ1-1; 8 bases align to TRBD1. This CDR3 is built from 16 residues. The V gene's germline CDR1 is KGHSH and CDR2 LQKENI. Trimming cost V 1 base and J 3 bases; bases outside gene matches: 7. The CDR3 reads CASSPRQGARDTEAFF. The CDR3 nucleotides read TGTGCCAGCTCACCACGCCAGGGGGCGCGGGACACTGAAGCTTTCTTT.

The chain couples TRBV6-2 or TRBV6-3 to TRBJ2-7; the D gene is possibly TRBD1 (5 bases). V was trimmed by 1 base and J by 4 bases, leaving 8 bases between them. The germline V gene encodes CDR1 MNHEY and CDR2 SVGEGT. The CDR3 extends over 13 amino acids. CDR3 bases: TGTGCCAGCAGTTACTTTGACAGATACGAGCAGTACTTC. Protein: CASSYFDRYEQYF.

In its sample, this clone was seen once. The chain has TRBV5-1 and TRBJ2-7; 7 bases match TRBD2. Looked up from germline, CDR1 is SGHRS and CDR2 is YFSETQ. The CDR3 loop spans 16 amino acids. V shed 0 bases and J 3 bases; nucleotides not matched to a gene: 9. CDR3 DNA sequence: TGCGCCAGCAGCTTGGACGCAGCGGGGATAAGCTACGAGCAGTACTTC. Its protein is CASSLDAAGISYEQYF.

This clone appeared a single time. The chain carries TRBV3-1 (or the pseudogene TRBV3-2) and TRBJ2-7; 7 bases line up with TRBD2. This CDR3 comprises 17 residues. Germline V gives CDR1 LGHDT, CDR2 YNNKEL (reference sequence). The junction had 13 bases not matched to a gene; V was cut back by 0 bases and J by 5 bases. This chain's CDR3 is CASSQDPSLAAIDEQYF. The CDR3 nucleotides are TGTGCCAGCAGCCAAGATCCCTCTCTAGCGGCGATCGACGAGCAGTACTTC.

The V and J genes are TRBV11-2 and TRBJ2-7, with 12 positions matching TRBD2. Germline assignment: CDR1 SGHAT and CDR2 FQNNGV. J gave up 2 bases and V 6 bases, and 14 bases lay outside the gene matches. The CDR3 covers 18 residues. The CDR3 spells CASSPARLAGGLAYEQYF. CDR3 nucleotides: TGTGCCAGCAGTCCAGCCCGGCTAGCGGGGGGGCTGGCCTACGAGCAGTACTTC.

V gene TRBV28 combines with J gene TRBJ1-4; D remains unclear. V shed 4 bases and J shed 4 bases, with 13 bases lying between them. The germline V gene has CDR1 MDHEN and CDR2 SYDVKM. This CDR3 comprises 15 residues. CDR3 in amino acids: CASSSPSKSNEKLFF. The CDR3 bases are TGTGCCAGCAGTTCCCCCTCCAAGAGTAATGAAAAACTGTTTTTT.

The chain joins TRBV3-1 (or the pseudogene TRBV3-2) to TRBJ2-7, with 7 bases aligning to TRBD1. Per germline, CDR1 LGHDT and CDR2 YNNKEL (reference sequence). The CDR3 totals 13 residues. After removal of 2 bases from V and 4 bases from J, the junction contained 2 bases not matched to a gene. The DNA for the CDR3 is TGTGCCAGCAGCCAATCGACAGGGTACGAGCAGTACTTC. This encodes CASSQSTGYEQYF.